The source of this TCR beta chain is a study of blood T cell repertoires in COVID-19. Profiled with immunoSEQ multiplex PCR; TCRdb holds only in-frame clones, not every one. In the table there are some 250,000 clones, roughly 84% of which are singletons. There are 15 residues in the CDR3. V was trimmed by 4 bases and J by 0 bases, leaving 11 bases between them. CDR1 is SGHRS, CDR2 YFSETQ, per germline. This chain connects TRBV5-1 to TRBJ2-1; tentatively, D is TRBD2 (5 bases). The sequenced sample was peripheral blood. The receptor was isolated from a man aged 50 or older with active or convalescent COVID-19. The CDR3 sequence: CASSPGSSSYNEQFF. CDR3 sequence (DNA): TGCGCCAGCAGCCCGGGGAGCAGCTCCTACAATGAGCAGTTCTTC. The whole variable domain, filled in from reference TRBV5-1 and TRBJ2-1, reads KAGVTQTPRYLIKTRGQQVTLSCSPISGHRSVSWYQQTPGQGLQFLFEYFSETQRNKGNFPGRFSGRQFSNSRSEMNVSTLELGDSALYLCASSPGSSSYNEQFFGPGTRLTVL.